These 27 T cell receptor beta chains were all obtained from the same sample, sequenced in a study of human T cells and chemical hapten exposure. TCRdb fed the RACE reads into MiXCR, producing one record per CDR3 protein. The sample contains roughly 250,000 distinct CDR3 sequences, about 9.4% of which appear only once. Indicated time point: pre-sensitization, week 0. Treatment of the sample: therapeutic diphenylcyclopropenone sensitization with weekly scalp DPC. The specimen was whole blood, collected in connection with sensitization to the hapten diphenylcyclopropenone (DPC). These receptor sequences come from a woman aged 40 to 50 with alopecia areata. Some clones in this sample may be carry-over from other donors' samples.

This clonotype has more than one count but fewer than ten. V and J are TRBV7-2 and TRBJ2-3; D may be TRBD1 (6 bases). This CDR3 comprises 15 residues. The V and J ends lost 6 bases and 2 bases respectively, with 15 bases between them. The germline CDR1 and CDR2 sequences are SGHTA and FQGNSA. The CDR3 sequence: CASRGKGGATDTQYF. CDR3 nucleotides: TGTGCCAGCAGGGGTAAAGGGGGAGCCACAGATACGCAGTATTTT.

This clonotype was seen at least ten times. The chain is built from TRBV5-1 and TRBJ1-4; TRBD1 agrees at 7 bases. The germline gives CDR1 SGHRS, CDR2 YFSETQ. The CDR3 runs to 16 residues. V trimming: 0 bases; J trimming: 4 bases; junction bases outside the gene matches: 6. CDR3 DNA: TGCGCCAGCAGCTTGGCCGGGACAGCCCTTAATGAAAAACTGTTTTTT. Encoded protein: CASSLAGTALNEKLFF.

This clonotype was counted many times. This chain joins TRBV15 and TRBJ1-4; D may be TRBD1 (6 bases). The ends were cut back, 0 bases at V and 10 bases at J, with 9 bases in the middle. CDR3 size: 13 residues. Germline-derived CDR1 and CDR2 are LNHNV and YYDKDF (reference sequence). The DNA for the CDR3 is TGTGCCACCAGCAGAGAAGACAGGAGAAAACTGTTTTTT. Its translation: CATSREDRRKLFF.

This clonotype has just a few counts. Written as DNA, the CDR3 is TGTGCCAGCAGTTACGCAATAGCGGGAGGGAACATTCAGTACTTC. It encodes CASSYAIAGGNIQYF. The rearrangement uses TRBV6-6 and TRBJ2-4; 11 bases agree with TRBD2. The CDR3 loop spans 15 amino acids. Germline assignment: CDR1 MNHNY and CDR2 SVGAGI (reference sequence). V gave up 2 bases and J gave up 7 bases; unmatched junction bases: 4.

The chain employs TRBV28 and TRBJ2-5; D remains unclear. This CDR3 has 16 amino acids. Germline assignment: CDR1 MDHEN and CDR2 SYDVKM. V lost 2 bases, J lost 0 bases, and 13 bases lay in between. The CDR3 region is CASSLIEARNQETQYF. CDR3 nucleotides: TGTGCCAGCAGTTTAATCGAGGCGAGGAACCAAGAGACCCAGTACTTC.

This clonotype was recorded a few times. The rearrangement joins TRBV2 to TRBJ1-5; 8 nucleotides agree with TRBD1. There are 16 residues in the CDR3. CDR1 is SNHLY, CDR2 FYNNEI, per germline. After removal of 4 bases from V and 3 bases from J, the junction contained 8 bases not matched to a gene. The CDR3 spells CASSAQGVKNNQPQHF. As DNA, the CDR3 is TGTGCCAGCAGTGCACAGGGGGTGAAGAACAATCAGCCCCAGCATTTT.

This clonotype was seen more than once but under ten times. The chain uses TRBV10-3 and TRBJ2-2; maybe TRBD2 (6 bases). Trimming left V 2 bases short and J 2 bases short, with 9 bases between. The length of the CDR3 is 15 residues. From germline, CDR1 is ENHRY and CDR2 SYGVKD. In DNA form, the CDR3 reads TGTGCCATCAGTGAGCCGGGACTCAACACCGGGGAGCTGTTTTTT. It encodes CAISEPGLNTGELFF.

Points on this clonotype: One junction end does not reproduce the germline sequence, and a read error may be involved. CDR3 protein: CASSLGFGSSGTNVLTF. The CDR3 nucleotides are TGTGCCAGCAGCTTAGGATTCGGGAGCTCTGGGACCAACGTCCTGACTTTC. The chain joins TRBV7-2 to TRBJ2-6, with TRBD2 as a possible D gene (6 bases). The CDR3 runs 17 residues. Germline-derived CDR1 and CDR2 are SGHTA and FQGNSA.

This sequence joins TRBV28 and TRBJ2-3; 7 bases are shared with TRBD1. Germline-derived CDR1 and CDR2 are MDHEN and SYDVKM. Trimming at V came to 7 bases and at J to 6 bases, leaving 19 bases not matched to a gene. The CDR3 has 17 residues. CDR3 region: CASTPSQGTAGADTQYF. The CDR3 nucleotides read TGTGCCAGCACCCCAAGCCAAGGGACAGCCGGGGCGGATACGCAGTATTTT.

The chain combines TRBV6-5 with TRBJ1-1; D gene ambiguous. Germline values: CDR1 MNHEY, CDR2 SVGAGI. V lost 4 bases, J lost 6 bases, and 15 bases lay in between. The length of the CDR3 is 14 residues. This CDR3 reads CASSSPRREAEAFF. CDR3 coding DNA: TGTGCCAGCAGTTCGCCGAGGCGAGAGGCTGAAGCTTTCTTT.

The table lists this clonotype with many counts. This chain connects TRBV7-9 to TRBJ2-7, with D unresolved. The V and J ends lost 5 bases and 3 bases respectively, with 8 bases between them. Germline V lookup: CDR1 SEHNR, CDR2 FQNEAQ (reference sequence). This CDR3 is built from 12 residues. The CDR3 nucleotides read TGTGCCAGCAGCCCTCAGCGCTACGAGCAGTACTTC. Amino acid sequence: CASSPQRYEQYF.

There are a few counts of this clonotype. The J gene is TRBJ1-6, the V gene TRBV7-2; 8 bases are a match to TRBD1. V lost 5 bases to trimming and J lost 9 bases; unmatched junction nucleotides: 15. CDR1 is SGHTA, CDR2 FQGNSA, per germline. The length of the CDR3 is 17 residues. CDR3 residues: CASSPRDRSIGISPLHF. CDR3 bases: TGTGCCAGCAGCCCCAGGGACAGGTCGATCGGGATTTCACCCCTCCACTTT.

This sequence joins TRBV20-1 and TRBJ2-1; 9 bases agree with TRBD2. Germline loops: CDR1 DFQATT, CDR2 SNEGSKA (reference sequence). This CDR3 has 18 residues. V lost 2 bases and J lost 6; bases outside the gene matches: 17. CDR3 loop: CSARSASGISVGGNEQFF. CDR3 sequence (DNA): TGCAGTGCTAGATCGGCTAGCGGGATCTCGGTAGGGGGCAATGAGCAGTTCTTC.

This clonotype was counted between two and nine times. A read error may explain this, as a much larger clone is one base away. This rearrangement joins TRBV6-2 or TRBV6-3 to TRBJ2-7; no clear D. With 5 bases removed from V and 3 bases from J, the gap between germline ends came to 5 bases. There are 11 residues in the CDR3. CDR1 and CDR2 from the germline V gene are MNHEY and SVGEGT. The CDR3, as DNA: TGTGCCAGCAGTGACGGCTACGAGCAGTACTTC. Residues: CASSDGYEQYF.

This clonotype occurred a few times. This chain uses TRBV11-2 with TRBJ1-6; 7 positions agree with TRBD1. CDR3 length equals 16 residues. Germline V lookup: CDR1 SGHAT, CDR2 FQNNGV. V dropped 6 bases and J dropped 3; count of bases not matched to a gene: 8. DNA for the CDR3: TGTGCCAGCAGACAGGGGACAGCAGACTATAATTCACCCCTCCACTTT. Translated: CASRQGTADYNSPLHF.

J is TRBJ2-7 and V is TRBV3-1; 8 nucleotides agree with TRBD2. The CDR3 covers 13 residues. Germline values: CDR1 LGHDT, CDR2 YNNKEL (reference sequence). V trimming: 3 bases; J trimming: 5 bases; junction bases outside the gene matches: 3. The DNA for the CDR3 is TGTGCCAGCAGCCAGGGGACTAGAGACGAGCAGTACTTC. This sequence encodes CASSQGTRDEQYF.

The rearrangement joins TRBV5-6 to TRBJ2-7; possibly TRBD1 for D (5 bases). Germline V lookup: CDR1 SGHDT, CDR2 YYEEEE. CDR3 length: 13 amino acids. The ends were cut back, 3 bases at V and 3 bases at J, with 10 bases in the middle. CDR3 protein: CASSSIDSYEQYF. CDR3 DNA: TGTGCCAGCAGCTCGATTGACAGCTACGAGCAGTACTTC.

V gene TRBV7-9 combines with J gene TRBJ2-2; TRBD1 or TRBD2 may be the D gene (5 bases each). This CDR3 is 13 amino acids long. V lost 9 bases and J lost 4, with 12 bases in between. CDR1 is SEHNR and CDR2 is FQNEAQ in the germline V gene (reference sequence). CDR3 DNA: TGTGCCAGGCCCGGGACGACCACCGGGGAGCTGTTTTTT. It yields the protein CARPGTTTGELFF.

The chain combines TRBV4-2 with TRBJ2-1, with 9 positions matching TRBD2. Looked up from germline, CDR1 is LGHNA and CDR2 is YNFKEQ. The CDR3 is 18 residues long. The J segment lost 3 bases and the V segment lost 3 bases, leaving 12 bases of the junction unmatched. The CDR3 loop is CASSHPKRASGVYNEQFF. CDR3 nucleotide sequence: TGTGCCAGCAGCCATCCTAAGCGGGCTAGCGGGGTCTACAATGAGCAGTTCTTC.

At least ten counts were recorded for this clonotype. The chain employs TRBV29-1 and TRBJ2-3; TRBD2 might be the D (6 bases). V lost 7 bases and J lost 5, with 16 bases in between. The CDR3 runs to 13 residues. The V gene's germline CDR1 is SQVTM and CDR2 ANQGSEA. The chain's CDR3 is CSAPGLARDTQYF. CDR3 sequence (DNA): TGCAGCGCCCCTGGGCTAGCGAGAGATACGCAGTATTTT.

This clonotype occurred a few times. This chain connects TRBV6-1 to TRBJ1-3; TRBD1 is a possible D gene (5 bases). CDR3 length: 15 amino acids. Per the germline V gene, CDR1 is MNHNS and CDR2 is SASEGT. Trimming took off 6 bases at V and 0 bases at J, with 12 bases between the two ends. This CDR3 is CASSPGGFSGNTIYF. The CDR3 coding sequence is TGTGCCAGCAGCCCCGGGGGATTCTCTGGAAACACCATATATTTT.

The chain couples TRBV27 to TRBJ2-1; D may be TRBD2 (6 bases). Trimming pared 4 bases from V and 3 bases from J, leaving 13 bases between. CDR3 length: 15 amino acids. Germline CDR1 MNHEY, CDR2 SMNVEV (reference sequence). CDR3 in DNA: TGTGCCAGCAGTTCCTCGAGTAGCGGCTACAATGAGCAGTTCTTC. Its translation: CASSSSSSGYNEQFF.

The chain couples TRBV20-1 to TRBJ1-5, with D maybe TRBD1 (6 bases). CDR3 size: 14 residues. Trimming shortened V by 5 bases and J by 5 bases, and 16 bases separated the two germline ends. Germline CDR1 DFQATT, CDR2 SNEGSKA (reference sequence). CDR3 coding DNA: TGCAGTGCTGGGCGACAGGCGGGCTATCAGCCCCAGCATTTT. This sequence encodes CSAGRQAGYQPQHF.

This clonotype was seen at least ten times. CDR3 in amino acids: CASSLVGTSGRRTSTDTQYF. CDR3 in DNA: TGTGCCAGCAGCTTGGTTGGGACTAGCGGGAGGAGGACTAGCACAGATACGCAGTATTTT. The chain employs TRBV5-5 and TRBJ2-3; the match to TRBD2 covers 15 bases. V dropped 0 bases and J dropped 0; count of bases not matched to a gene: 8. Germline CDR1 is SGHKS and CDR2 is YYEKEE (reference sequence). The CDR3 length is 20 residues.

This clonotype came up a few times. The chain links TRBV11-2 to TRBJ2-2, with TRBD1 matching 10 bases. Germline V gives CDR1 SGHAT, CDR2 FQNNGV. This CDR3 has 16 residues. V lost 10 bases, J lost 3 bases, and 11 bases stayed unmatched. In DNA form, the CDR3 reads TGTGCCACCCTCACCGGGGACAGGGGTTACACCGGGGAGCTGTTTTTT. This sequence encodes CATLTGDRGYTGELFF.

There are a few counts of this clonotype. This rearrangement joins TRBV11-2 to TRBJ2-7, with D possibly being TRBD1 or TRBD2 (5 bases each). This CDR3 region has 16 residues. Trimming cost V 4 bases and J 2 bases, with 18 bases left between them. Germline CDR1 is SGHAT and CDR2 is FQNNGV. DNA for the CDR3: TGTGCCAGCAGCTACCGGGGCGGGCGGGCGACCTACGAGCAGTACTTC. Translated: CASSYRGGRATYEQYF.

This clonotype was seen only a few times. The chain carries TRBV7-2 and TRBJ2-7; 8 nucleotides line up with TRBD1. The V segment lost 5 bases and the J segment 5 bases; nucleotides outside the gene matches: 11. Germline lookup yields CDR1 SGHTA and CDR2 FQGNSA. The CDR3 is made up of 15 amino acids. CDR3 region: CASSLRQGPRDEQYF. CDR3 in DNA: TGTGCCAGCAGCCTCCGACAGGGGCCTAGGGACGAGCAGTACTTC.